This T cell receptor beta chain comes out of a study of T-cell memory formation after mild COVID-19. TCRdb re-derived calls from the 5' RACE reads in MiXCR, one entry per CDR3 protein. The data hold approximately 170,000 distinct CDR3 sequences, with around 13% observed a single time. Study-level points and caveats: Clonal second-wave expansions that peaked on day 37 had unconfirmed SARS-CoV-2 specificity. The study found contracting CD4+ clones mainly in CM and EM and contracting CD8+ clones in EMRA.

This clonotype showed up just a few times. The antigen is not known. Germline V CDR1 and CDR2: SSHAT, FNYEAQ (reference sequence). After removal of 1 base from V and 1 base from J, the junction contained 3 bases not matched to a gene. The CDR3 extends over 16 amino acids. The J gene is TRBJ2-1, the V gene TRBV7-7, with 8 nucleotides matching TRBD1. The sequenced sample was PBMCs or a T cell subset sorted from them (not recorded which). The clonotype originates from a man between 18 and 29 years old who had mild COVID-19 (a few samples of this study predate the infection). Cell type and time point are not known. The CDR3 coding sequence is TGTGCCAGCAGCTTAGGGACAGGGAGTTCCTACAATGAGCAGTTCTTC. Protein product: CASSLGTGSSYNEQFF.